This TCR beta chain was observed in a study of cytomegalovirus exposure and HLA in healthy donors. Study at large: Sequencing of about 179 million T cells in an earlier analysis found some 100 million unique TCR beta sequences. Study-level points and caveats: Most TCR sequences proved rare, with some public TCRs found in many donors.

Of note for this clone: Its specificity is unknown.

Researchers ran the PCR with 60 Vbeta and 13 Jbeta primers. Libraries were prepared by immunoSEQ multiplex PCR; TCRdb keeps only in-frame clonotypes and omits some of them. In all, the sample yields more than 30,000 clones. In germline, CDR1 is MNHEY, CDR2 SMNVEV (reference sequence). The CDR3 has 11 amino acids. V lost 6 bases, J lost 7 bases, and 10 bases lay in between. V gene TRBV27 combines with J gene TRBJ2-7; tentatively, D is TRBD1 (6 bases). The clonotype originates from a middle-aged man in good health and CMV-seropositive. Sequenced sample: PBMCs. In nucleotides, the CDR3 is TGTGCCAGCAGGACAGGAGTAGAGCAGTACTTC. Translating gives CASRTGVEQYF.